The T cell receptor (beta chain) described here comes from a study of T cells in Graves' hyperthyroidism and ophthalmopathy. Study conclusions and caveats: Most thyroid clonotypes with frequency above 0.001 were detected in blood.

Germline CDR1 reads SGDLS; CDR2 reads YYNGEE. The CDR3 is 17 amino acids. V lost 1 base to trimming and J lost 5 bases; unmatched junction nucleotides: 10. As concerns this clonotype: Its antigen is still unknown.

Using around 10 ml of fresh peripheral blood, PBMCs were prepared. Amplification yielded TCR beta CDR3 regions, with RNA transcripts as the source. The primer set for the first-round RT-PCR of the TCR CDR3 was HTBI. TCRdb recomputed calls from the multiplex PCR reads with MiXCR, one row per CDR3 protein. The table shows about 420,000 distinct CDR3 sequences, with about 15% occurring only once. This TCR came from a woman between 18 and 29 years old with Graves' hyperthyroidism. The sample consisted of blood. This rearrangement joins TRBV9 to TRBJ2-2; 8 bases align to TRBD2. The CDR3 nucleotides read TGTGCCAGCAGCGTATCCCTTAGCGGGGTGGGGACCGGGGAGCTGTTTTTT. Translating it yields CASSVSLSGVGTGELFF. Full variable domain (outside the CDR3, taken from reference TRBV9 and TRBJ2-2): DSGVTQTPKHLITATGQRVTLRCSPRSGDLSVYWYQQSLDQGLQFLIQYYNGEERAKGNILERFSAQQFPDLHSELNLSSLELGDSALYFCASSVSLSGVGTGELFFGEGSRLTVL.